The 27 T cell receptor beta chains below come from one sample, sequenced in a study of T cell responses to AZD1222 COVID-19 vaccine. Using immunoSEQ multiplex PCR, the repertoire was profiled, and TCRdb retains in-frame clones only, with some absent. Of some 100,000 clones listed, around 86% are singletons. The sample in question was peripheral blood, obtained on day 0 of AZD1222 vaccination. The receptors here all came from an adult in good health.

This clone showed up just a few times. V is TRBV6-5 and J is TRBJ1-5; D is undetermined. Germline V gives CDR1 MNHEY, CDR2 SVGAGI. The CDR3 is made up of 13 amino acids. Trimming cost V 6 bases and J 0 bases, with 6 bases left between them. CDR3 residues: CASRGTSNQPQHF. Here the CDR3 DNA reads TGTGCCAGCAGAGGTACTAGCAATCAGCCCCAGCATTTT.

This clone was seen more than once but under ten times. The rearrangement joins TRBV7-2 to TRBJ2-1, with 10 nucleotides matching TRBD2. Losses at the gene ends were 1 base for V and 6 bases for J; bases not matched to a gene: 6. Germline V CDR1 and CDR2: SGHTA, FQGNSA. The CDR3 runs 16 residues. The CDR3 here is CASSLVGTSGINEQFF. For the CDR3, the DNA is TGTGCCAGCAGCTTAGTCGGTACTAGCGGGATCAATGAGCAGTTCTTC.

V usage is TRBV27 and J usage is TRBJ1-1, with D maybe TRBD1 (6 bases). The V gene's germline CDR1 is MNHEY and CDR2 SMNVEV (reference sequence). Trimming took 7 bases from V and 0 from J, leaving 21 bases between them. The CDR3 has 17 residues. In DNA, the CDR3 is TGTGCCAGCATTGGGGGGCCGGGCCCACCTTTGAACACTGAAGCTTTCTTT. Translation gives CASIGGPGPPLNTEAFF.

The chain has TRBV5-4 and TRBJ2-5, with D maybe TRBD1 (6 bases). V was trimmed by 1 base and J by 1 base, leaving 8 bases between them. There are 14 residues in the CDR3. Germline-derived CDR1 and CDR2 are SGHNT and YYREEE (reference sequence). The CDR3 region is CASSLTGFQETQYF. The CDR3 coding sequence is TGTGCCAGCAGCTTGACAGGGTTCCAAGAGACCCAGTACTTC.

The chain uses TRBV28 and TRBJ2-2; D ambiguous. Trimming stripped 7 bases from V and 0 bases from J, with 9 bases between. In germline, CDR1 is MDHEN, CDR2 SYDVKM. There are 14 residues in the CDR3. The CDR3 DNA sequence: TGTGCCAGCAAAGCGAACGCGAACACCGGGGAGCTGTTTTTT. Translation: CASKANANTGELFF.

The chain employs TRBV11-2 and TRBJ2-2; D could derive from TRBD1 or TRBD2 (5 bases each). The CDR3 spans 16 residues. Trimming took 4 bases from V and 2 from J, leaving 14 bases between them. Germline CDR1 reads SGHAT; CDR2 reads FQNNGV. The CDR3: CASSSPGRQNTGELFF. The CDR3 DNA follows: TGTGCCAGCAGCTCCCCGGGACGGCAAAACACCGGGGAGCTGTTTTTT.

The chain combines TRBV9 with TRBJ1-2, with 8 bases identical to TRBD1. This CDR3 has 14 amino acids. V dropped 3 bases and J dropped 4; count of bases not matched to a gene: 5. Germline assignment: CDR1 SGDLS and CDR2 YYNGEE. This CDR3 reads CASSDDRGGYGYTF. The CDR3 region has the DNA TGTGCCAGCAGCGATGACAGGGGTGGCTATGGCTACACCTTC.

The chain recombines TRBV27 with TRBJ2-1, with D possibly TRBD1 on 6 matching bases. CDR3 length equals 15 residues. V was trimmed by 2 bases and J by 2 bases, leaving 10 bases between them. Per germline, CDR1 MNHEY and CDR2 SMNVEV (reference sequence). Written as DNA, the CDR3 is TGTGCCAGCAGTTTAATGAGGGACACCTACAATGAGCAGTTCTTC. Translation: CASSLMRDTYNEQFF.

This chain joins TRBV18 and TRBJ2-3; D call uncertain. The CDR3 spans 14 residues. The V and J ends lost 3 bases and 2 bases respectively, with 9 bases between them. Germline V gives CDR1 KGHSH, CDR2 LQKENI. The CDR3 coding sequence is TGTGCCAGCTCACCCCTAGGGAACACAGATACGCAGTATTTT. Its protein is CASSPLGNTDTQYF. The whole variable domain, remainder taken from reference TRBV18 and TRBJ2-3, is NAGVMQNPRHLVRRRGQEARLRCSPMKGHSHVYWYRQLPEEGLKFMVYLQKENIIDESGMPKERFSAEFPKEGPSILRIQQVVRGDSAAYFCASSPLGNTDTQYFGPGTRLTVL.

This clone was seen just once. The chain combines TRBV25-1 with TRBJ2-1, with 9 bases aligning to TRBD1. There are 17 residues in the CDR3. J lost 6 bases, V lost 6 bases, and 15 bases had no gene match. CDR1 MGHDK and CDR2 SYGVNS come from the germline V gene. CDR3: CASRRTGQGLGGNEQFF. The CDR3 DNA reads TGTGCCAGCAGAAGGACGGGACAGGGTTTGGGCGGCAATGAGCAGTTCTTC.

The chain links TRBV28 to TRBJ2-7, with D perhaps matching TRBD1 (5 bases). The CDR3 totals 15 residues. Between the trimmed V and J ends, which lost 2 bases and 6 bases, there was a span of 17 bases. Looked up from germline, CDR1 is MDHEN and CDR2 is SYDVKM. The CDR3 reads CASSLPPGPLLEQYF. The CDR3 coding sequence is TGTGCCAGCAGTTTACCCCCAGGGCCTTTACTCGAGCAGTACTTC.

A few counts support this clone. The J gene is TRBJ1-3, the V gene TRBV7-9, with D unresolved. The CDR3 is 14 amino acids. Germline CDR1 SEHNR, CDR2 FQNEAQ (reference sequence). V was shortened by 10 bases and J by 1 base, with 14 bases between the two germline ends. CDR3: CATPRVRSGNTIYF. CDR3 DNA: TGTGCCACTCCTCGGGTCCGGTCTGGAAACACCATATATTTT. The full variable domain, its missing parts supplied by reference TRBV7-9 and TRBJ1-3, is DTGVSQNPRHKITKRGQNVTFRCDPISEHNRLYWYRQTLGQGPEFLTYFQNEAQLEKSRLLSDRFSAERPKGSFSTLEIQRTEQGDSAMYLCATPRVRSGNTIYFGEGSWLTVV.

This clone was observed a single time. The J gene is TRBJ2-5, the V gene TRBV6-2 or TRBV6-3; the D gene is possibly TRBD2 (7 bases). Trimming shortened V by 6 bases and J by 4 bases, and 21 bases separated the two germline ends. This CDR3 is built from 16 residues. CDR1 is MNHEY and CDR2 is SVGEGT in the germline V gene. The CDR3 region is CASSPWGGGPRETQYF. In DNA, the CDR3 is TGTGCCAGCAGCCCTTGGGGCGGGGGCCCGAGAGAGACCCAGTACTTC.

CDR3 nucleotide sequence: TGTGCCAGCAGTTTAGGAGTGGATGGCACTGAAGCTTTCTTT. This sequence encodes CASSLGVDGTEAFF. The rearrangement links TRBV27 to TRBJ1-1; D not resolved. The CDR3 sequence is 14 residues long. Germline values: CDR1 MNHEY, CDR2 SMNVEV (reference sequence). V lost 2 bases to trimming and J lost 4 bases, with 11 bases between them.

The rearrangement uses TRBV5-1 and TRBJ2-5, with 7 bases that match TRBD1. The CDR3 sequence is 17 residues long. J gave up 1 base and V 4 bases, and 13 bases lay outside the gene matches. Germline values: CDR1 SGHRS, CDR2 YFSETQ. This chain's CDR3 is CASSPRPPGTVQETQYF. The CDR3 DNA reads TGCGCCAGCAGCCCCCGCCCACCCGGGACAGTCCAAGAGACCCAGTACTTC.

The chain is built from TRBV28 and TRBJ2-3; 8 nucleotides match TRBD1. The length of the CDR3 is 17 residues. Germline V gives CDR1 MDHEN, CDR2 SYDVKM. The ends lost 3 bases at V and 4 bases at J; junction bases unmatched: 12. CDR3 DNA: TGTGCCAGCAGTTTTTCTGCCGCAGGACAGGGATCAGATACGCAGTATTTT. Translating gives CASSFSAAGQGSDTQYF. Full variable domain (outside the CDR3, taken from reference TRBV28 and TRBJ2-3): DVKVTQSSRYLVKRTGEKVFLECVQDMDHENMFWYRQDPGLGLRLIYFSYDVKMKEKGDIPEGYSVSREKKERFSLILESASTNQTSMYLCASSFSAAGQGSDTQYFGPGTRLTVL.

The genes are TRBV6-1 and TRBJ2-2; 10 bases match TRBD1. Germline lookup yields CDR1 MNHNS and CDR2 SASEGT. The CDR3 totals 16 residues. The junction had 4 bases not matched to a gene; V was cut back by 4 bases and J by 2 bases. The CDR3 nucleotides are TGTGCCAGCAGTGTATGGGACAGGGGAAACACCGGGGAGCTGTTTTTT. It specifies CASSVWDRGNTGELFF.

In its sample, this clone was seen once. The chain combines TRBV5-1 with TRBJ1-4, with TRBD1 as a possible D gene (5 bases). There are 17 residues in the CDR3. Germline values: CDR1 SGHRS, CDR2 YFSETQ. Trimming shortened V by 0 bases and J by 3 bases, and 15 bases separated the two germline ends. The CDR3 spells CASSLGTSDIPNEKLFF. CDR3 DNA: TGCGCCAGCAGCTTGGGAACATCGGACATTCCTAATGAAAAACTGTTTTTT.

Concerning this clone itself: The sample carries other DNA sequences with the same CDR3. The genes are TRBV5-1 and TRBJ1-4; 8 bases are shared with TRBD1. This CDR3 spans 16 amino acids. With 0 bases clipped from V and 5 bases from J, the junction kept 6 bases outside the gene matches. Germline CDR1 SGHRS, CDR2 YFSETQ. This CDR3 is CASSLGQGATNEKLFF. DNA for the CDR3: TGCGCCAGCAGCTTGGGCCAGGGGGCGACGAATGAAAAACTGTTTTTT.

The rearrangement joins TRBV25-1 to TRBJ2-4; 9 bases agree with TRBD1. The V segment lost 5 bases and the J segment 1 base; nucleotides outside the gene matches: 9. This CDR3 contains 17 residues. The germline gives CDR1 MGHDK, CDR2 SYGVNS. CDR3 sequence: CASSQRGQGLAKNIQYF. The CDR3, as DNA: TGTGCCAGCAGTCAACGTGGACAGGGGTTGGCCAAAAACATTCAGTACTTC.

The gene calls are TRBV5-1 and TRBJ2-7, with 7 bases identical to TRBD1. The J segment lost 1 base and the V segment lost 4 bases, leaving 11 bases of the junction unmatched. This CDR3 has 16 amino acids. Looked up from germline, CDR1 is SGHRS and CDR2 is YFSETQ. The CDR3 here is CASSPTLTGLSYEQYF. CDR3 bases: TGCGCCAGCAGCCCTACCTTGACAGGGCTGTCCTACGAGCAGTACTTC.

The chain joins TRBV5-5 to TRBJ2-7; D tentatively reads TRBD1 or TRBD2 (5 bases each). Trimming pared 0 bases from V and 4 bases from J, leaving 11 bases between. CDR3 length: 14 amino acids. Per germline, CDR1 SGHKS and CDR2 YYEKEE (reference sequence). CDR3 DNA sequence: TGTGCCAGCAGCTTGGGAGGGGCTATTTACGAGCAGTACTTC. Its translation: CASSLGGAIYEQYF.

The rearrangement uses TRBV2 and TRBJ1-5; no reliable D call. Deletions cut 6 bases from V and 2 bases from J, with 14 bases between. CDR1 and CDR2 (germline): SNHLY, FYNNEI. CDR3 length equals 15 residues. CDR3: CASSTSNGRNQPQHF. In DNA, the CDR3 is TGTGCCAGCAGCACCTCCAACGGCCGCAATCAGCCCCAGCATTTT.

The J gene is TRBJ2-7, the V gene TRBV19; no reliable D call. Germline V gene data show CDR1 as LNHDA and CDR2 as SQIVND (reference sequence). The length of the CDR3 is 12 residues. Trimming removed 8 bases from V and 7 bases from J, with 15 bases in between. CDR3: CASSLDAREQYF. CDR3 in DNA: TGTGCCAGTTCCTTGGACGCCCGGGAGCAGTACTTC.

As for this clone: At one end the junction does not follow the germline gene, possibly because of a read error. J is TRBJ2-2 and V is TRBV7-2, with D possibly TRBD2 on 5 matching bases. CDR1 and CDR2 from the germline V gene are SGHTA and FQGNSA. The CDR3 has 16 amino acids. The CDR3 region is CASSIAITDYTGELFF. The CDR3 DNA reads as TGTGCCAGCAGCATAGCGATCACCGATTACACCGGGGAGCTGTTTTTT.

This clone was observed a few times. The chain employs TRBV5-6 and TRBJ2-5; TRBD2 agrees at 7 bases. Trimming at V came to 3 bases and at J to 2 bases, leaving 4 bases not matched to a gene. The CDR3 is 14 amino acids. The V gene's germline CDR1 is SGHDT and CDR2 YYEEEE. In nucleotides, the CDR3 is TGTGCCAGCAGCTCGGGACTACTGCAAGAGACCCAGTACTTC. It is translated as CASSSGLLQETQYF. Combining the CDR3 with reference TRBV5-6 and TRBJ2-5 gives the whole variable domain DAGVTQSPTHLIKTRGQQVTLRCSPKSGHDTVSWYQQALGQGPQFIFQYYEEEERQRGNFPDRFSGHQFPNYSSELNVNALLLGDSALYLCASSSGLLQETQYFGPGTRLLVL.

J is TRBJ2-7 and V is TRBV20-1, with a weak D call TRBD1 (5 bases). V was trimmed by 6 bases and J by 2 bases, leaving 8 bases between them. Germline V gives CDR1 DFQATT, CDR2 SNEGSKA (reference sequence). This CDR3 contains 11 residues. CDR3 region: CSAPGTYEQYF. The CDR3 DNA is TGCAGTGCCCCAGGGACCTACGAGCAGTACTTC.